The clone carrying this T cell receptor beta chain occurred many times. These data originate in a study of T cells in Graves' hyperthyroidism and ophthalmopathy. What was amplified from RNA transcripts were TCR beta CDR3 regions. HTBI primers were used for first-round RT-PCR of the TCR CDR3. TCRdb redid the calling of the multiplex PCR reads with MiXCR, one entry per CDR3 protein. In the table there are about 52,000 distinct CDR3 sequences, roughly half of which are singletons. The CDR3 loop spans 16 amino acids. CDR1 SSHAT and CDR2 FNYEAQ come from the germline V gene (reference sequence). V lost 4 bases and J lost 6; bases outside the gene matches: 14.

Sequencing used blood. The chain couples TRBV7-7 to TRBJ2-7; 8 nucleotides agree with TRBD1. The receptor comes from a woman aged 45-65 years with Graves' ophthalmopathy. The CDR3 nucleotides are TGTGCCAGCAGCTCTTCAACGGACAGGGAAGAAAGCGAGCAGTACTTC. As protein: CASSSSTDREESEQYF.